The rows below give T cell receptor beta chains drawn from one sample of a study of cytomegalovirus exposure and HLA in healthy donors. Using immunoSEQ multiplex PCR, the repertoire was profiled, and TCRdb retains in-frame clones only, with some absent. The sample has just over 150,000 clones, more than 65% seen once. Input material: PBMCs. These receptors were taken from a man aged 50-60 years in good health and CMV-seropositive. Both conserved end residues are part of each CDR3. A D gene is named only where the DNA matches it firmly. Size is omitted from some rows. Given values are once, few, many or a class for expanded clones.

size: .; V: TRBV5-4; J: TRBJ1-1; D: .; CDR3: CASSLGQVNTEAFF; DNA: TGTGCCAGCAGCTTGGGCCAGGTGAACACTGAAGCTTTCTTT
size: .; V: TRBV5-1; J: TRBJ2-4; D: TRBD2; CDR3: CASSLAQTSGRGDIQYF; DNA: TGCGCCAGCAGCTTGGCCCAGACTAGCGGGAGGGGAGACATTCAGTACTTC
size: .; V: TRBV5-1; J: TRBJ2-7; D: TRBD1; CDR3: CASSLRSPGQGGHEQYF; DNA: TGCGCCAGCAGCTTAAGATCTCCGGGACAGGGAGGCCACGAGCAGTACTTC
size: few; V: TRBV13; J: TRBJ2-5; D: .; CDR3: CASSYGTSGGTQYF; DNA: TGTGCCAGCAGCTACGGGACCTCCGGGGGGACCCAGTACTTC
size: .; V: TRBV11-2; J: TRBJ2-5; D: TRBD2; CDR3: CASSLDPGLVGQTQYF; DNA: TGTGCCAGCAGCTTAGACCCGGGACTAGTCGGCCAGACCCAGTACTTC
size: .; V: TRBV5-1; J: TRBJ1-2; D: TRBD1; CDR3: CASSFPTGVDGYTF; DNA: TGCGCCAGCAGCTTTCCAACAGGGGTAGATGGCTACACCTTC
size: .; V: TRBV5-1; J: TRBJ2-2; D: TRBD2; CDR3: CASSLVRAGGPTGELFF; DNA: TGCGCCAGCAGCTTGGTTCGAGCGGGAGGGCCCACCGGGGAGCTGTTTTTT
size: .; V: TRBV6-5; J: TRBJ1-2; D: .; CDR3: CASSYSPPVGARGYTF; DNA: TGTGCCAGCAGTTACTCCCCCCCAGTTGGGGCTCGGGGCTACACCTTC
size: .; V: TRBV6-1; J: TRBJ2-5; D: TRBD1; CDR3: CASSGQGQGAQYF; DNA: TGTGCCAGCAGTGGCCAGGGACAGGGGGCCCAGTACTTC
size: .; V: TRBV7-9; J: TRBJ2-3; D: .; CDR3: CASNFGRDVTQYF; DNA: TGTGCCAGCAATTTCGGCAGGGATGTTACGCAGTATTTT
size: .; V: TRBV6-1; J: TRBJ2-2; D: TRBD2; CDR3: CASSEAVGGTGELFF; DNA: TGTGCCAGCAGTGAAGCGGTGGGGGGGACCGGGGAGCTGTTTTTT
size: few; V: TRBV5-4; J: TRBJ1-2; D: TRBD1; CDR3: CASSLDRGHGYTF; DNA: TGTGCCAGCAGCTTGGACAGGGGACATGGCTACACCTTC
size: few; V: TRBV29-1; J: TRBJ2-1; D: TRBD1; CDR3: CSVVPLDRSYNEQFF; DNA: TGCAGCGTAGTGCCCCTGGACAGGTCCTACAATGAGCAGTTCTTC
size: .; V: TRBV18; J: TRBJ1-4; D: .; CDR3: CASSALTSNEKLFF; DNA: TGTGCCAGCTCCGCGCTTACCTCGAATGAAAAACTGTTTTTT
size: .; V: TRBV27; J: TRBJ2-3; D: TRBD2; CDR3: CASSSVAGVIDTQYF; DNA: TGTGCCAGCAGTTCGGTAGCGGGAGTTATAGATACGCAGTATTTT
size: .; V: TRBV7-2; J: TRBJ1-5; D: .; CDR3: CASSLVGGAPNQPQHF; DNA: TGTGCCAGCAGCTTAGTGGGAGGTGCCCCCAATCAGCCCCAGCATTTT
size: .; V: TRBV6-6; J: TRBJ1-6; D: .; CDR3: CASSGGQGNSPLHF; DNA: TGTGCCAGCAGTGGGGGCCAAGGGAATTCACCCCTCCACTTT
size: .; V: TRBV7-7; J: TRBJ2-3; D: .; CDR3: CASSPTGDTQYF; DNA: TGTGCCAGCAGCCCCACAGGGGATACGCAGTATTTT
size: .; V: TRBV7-9; J: TRBJ2-5; D: .; CDR3: CASSLQGRETQYF; DNA: TGTGCCAGCAGCTTACAGGGAAGAGAGACCCAGTACTTC
size: .; V: TRBV7-3; J: TRBJ2-3; D: .; CDR3: CASSLSLGTDTQYF; DNA: TGTGCCAGCAGCTTAAGCTTAGGCACAGATACGCAGTATTTT
size: .; V: TRBV6-5; J: TRBJ2-1; D: .; CDR3: CASSYSRASHNEQFF; DNA: TGTGCCAGCAGTTACTCGAGGGCCAGTCACAATGAGCAGTTCTTC
size: .; V: TRBV6-5; J: TRBJ2-5; D: .; CDR3: CASSYSIDSQETQYF; DNA: TGTGCCAGCAGTTACTCGATCGACAGCCAAGAGACCCAGTACTTC
size: .; V: TRBV5-4; J: TRBJ2-2; D: .; CDR3: CASSLGNGAPLTGELFF; DNA: TGTGCCAGCAGCTTGGGGAACGGAGCTCCATTGACCGGGGAGCTGTTTTTT
size: .; V: TRBV6-5; J: TRBJ2-5; D: TRBD2; CDR3: CASSYGASGGQETQYF; DNA: TGTGCCAGCAGTTACGGGGCTAGCGGGGGGCAAGAGACCCAGTACTTC
size: .; V: TRBV2; J: TRBJ1-5; D: .; CDR3: CASSEARSRANQPQHF; DNA: TGTGCCAGCAGTGAAGCTAGGAGCCGAGCCAATCAGCCCCAGCATTTT
size: few; V: TRBV10-2; J: TRBJ2-5; D: .; CDR3: CASSDQGFLGVGETQYF; DNA: TGCGCCAGCAGTGACCAGGGGTTCCTAGGGGTGGGAGAGACCCAGTACTTC
size: once; V: TRBV28; J: TRBJ2-3; D: TRBD1; CDR3: CASKTGGSGTDTQYF; DNA: TGTGCCAGTAAAACAGGGGGCTCGGGCACAGATACGCAGTATTTT
size: few; V: TRBV7-9; J: TRBJ2-2; D: TRBD2; CDR3: CAPAAGGGELFF; DNA: TGTGCCCCGGCTGCGGGAGGAGGGGAGCTGTTTTTT
size: .; V: TRBV27; J: TRBJ2-3; D: TRBD2; CDR3: CASRRAGGTDTQYF; DNA: TGTGCCAGCCGGAGAGCGGGGGGCACAGATACGCAGTATTTT
size: .; V: TRBV15; J: TRBJ2-3; D: TRBD2; CDR3: CATSRLTSGGTDTQYF; DNA: TGTGCCACCAGCAGACTTACTAGCGGGGGCACAGATACGCAGTATTTT
size: .; V: TRBV5-8; J: TRBJ2-1; D: .; CDR3: CASSLAGVEQFF; DNA: TGTGCCAGCAGCTTGGCAGGGGTTGAGCAGTTCTTC
size: few; V: TRBV7-9; J: TRBJ2-4; D: .; CDR3: CASSSREEVAKNIQYF; DNA: TGTGCCAGCAGCAGCAGGGAAGAGGTAGCCAAAAACATTCAGTACTTC
size: .; V: TRBV5-1; J: TRBJ2-7; D: TRBD1; CDR3: CASTRDRGYEQYF; DNA: TGCGCCAGCACCCGGGACAGGGGCTACGAGCAGTACTTC
size: .; V: TRBV21-1; J: TRBJ2-4; D: .; CDR3: CASSFDRGKNIQYF; DNA: TGTGCCAGCAGCTTTGACAGGGGGAAAAACATTCAGTACTTC
size: once; V: TRBV10-3; J: TRBJ1-1; D: TRBD1; CDR3: CAISDPVKGARVNTEAFF; DNA: TGTGCCATCAGTGATCCGGTTAAGGGGGCGCGGGTGAACACTGAAGCTTTCTTT
size: .; V: TRBV5-3; J: TRBJ2-7; D: TRBD1; CDR3: CARSLATYRGTALPKPYEQYF; DNA: TGTGCCAGAAGCTTGGCCACATACAGGGGAACGGCCCTACCGAAACCGTACGAGCAGTACTTC
size: once; V: TRBV19; J: TRBJ2-1; D: TRBD1; CDR3: CASTPGQFSYNEQFF; DNA: TGTGCCAGTACCCCGGGACAGTTCTCCTACAATGAGCAGTTCTTC